This T cell receptor beta chain was captured by sequencing in a study of blood T cells in healthy people across ages. Donors gave ten milliliters of peripheral blood apiece. Study-wide results and limits: Among long-lived donors, naive CD4+ cells were more numerous and diversity higher than in aged donors.

A word on this clonotype: Its matching antigen is unknown.

A second PCR of about 7 to 12 cycles used a sample-barcoded 5' primer and a J-beta primer mix. One entry per CDR3 protein, called by TCRdb with MiXCR from the 5' RACE reads. The sample lists some 1.5 million distinct CDR3 sequences; about 28% were seen once. The TCR originated in a woman aged 25 to 45 in good health. The sample was blood.

This CDR3 is CAWSVKGQPQHF. The CDR3 DNA follows: TGTGCCTGGAGTGTCAAGGGTCAGCCCCAGCATTTT. The genes are TRBV30 and TRBJ1-5; D not resolved. CDR1 and CDR2 from the germline V gene are GTSNPN and SVGIG (reference sequence). V dropped 0 bases and J dropped 6 bases, with 6 bases sitting between them. The CDR3 sequence is 12 residues long. Drawing the rest from reference TRBV30 and TRBJ1-5, the complete variable domain is SQTIHQWPATLVQPVGSPLSLECTVEGTSNPNLYWYRQAAGRGLQLLFYSVGIGQISSEVPQNLSASRPQDRQFILSSKKLLLSDSGFYLCAWSVKGQPQHFGDGTRLSIL.